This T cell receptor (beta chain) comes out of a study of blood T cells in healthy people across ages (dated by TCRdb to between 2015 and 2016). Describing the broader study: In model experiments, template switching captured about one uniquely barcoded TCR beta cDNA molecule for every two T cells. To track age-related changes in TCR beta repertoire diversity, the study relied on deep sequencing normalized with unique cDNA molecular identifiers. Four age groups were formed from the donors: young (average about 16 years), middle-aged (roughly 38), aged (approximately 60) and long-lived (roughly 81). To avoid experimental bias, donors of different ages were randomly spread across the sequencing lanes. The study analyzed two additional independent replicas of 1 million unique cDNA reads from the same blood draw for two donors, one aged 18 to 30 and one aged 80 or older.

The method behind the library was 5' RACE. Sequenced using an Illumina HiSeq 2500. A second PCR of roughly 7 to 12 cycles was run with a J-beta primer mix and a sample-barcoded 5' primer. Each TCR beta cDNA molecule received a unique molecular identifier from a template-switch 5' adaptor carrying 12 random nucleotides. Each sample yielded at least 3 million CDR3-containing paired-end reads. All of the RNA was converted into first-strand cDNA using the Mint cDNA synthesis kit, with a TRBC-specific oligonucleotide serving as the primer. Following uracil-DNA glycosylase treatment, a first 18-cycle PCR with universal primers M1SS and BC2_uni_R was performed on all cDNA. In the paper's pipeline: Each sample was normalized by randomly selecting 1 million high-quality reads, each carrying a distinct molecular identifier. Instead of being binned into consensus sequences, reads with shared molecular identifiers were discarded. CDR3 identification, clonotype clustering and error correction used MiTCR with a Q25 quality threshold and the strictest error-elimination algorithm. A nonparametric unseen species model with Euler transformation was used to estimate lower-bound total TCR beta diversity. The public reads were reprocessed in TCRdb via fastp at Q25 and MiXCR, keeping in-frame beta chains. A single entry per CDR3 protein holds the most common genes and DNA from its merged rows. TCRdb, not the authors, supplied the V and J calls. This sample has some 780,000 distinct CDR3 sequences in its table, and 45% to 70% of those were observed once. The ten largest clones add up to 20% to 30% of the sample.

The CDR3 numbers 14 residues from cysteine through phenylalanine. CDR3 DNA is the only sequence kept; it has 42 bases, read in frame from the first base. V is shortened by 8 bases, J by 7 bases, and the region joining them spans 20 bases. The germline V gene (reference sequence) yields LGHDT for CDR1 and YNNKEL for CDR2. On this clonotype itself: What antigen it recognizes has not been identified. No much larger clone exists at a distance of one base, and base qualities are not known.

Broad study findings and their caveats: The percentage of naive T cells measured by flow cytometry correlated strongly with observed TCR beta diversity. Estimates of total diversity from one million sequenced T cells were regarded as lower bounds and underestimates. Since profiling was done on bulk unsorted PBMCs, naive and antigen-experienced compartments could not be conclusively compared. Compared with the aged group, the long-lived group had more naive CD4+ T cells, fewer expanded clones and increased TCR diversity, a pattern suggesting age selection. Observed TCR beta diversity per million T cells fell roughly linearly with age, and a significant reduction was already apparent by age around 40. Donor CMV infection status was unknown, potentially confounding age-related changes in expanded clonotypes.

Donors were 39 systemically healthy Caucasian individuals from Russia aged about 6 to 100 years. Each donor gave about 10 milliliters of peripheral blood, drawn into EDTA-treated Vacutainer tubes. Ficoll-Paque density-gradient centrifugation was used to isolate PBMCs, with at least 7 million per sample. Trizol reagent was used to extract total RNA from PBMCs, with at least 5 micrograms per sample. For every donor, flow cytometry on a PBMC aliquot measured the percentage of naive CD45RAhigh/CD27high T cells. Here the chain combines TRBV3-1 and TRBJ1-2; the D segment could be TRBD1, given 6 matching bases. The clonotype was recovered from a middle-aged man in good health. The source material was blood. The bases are TGTGCCAGCTCTCCCCCAGCGGGGGGCAGTGGCTACACCTTC. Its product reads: CASSPPAGGSGYTF.